A single sample gave rise to the 14 T cell receptor beta chains below, sequenced in a study of vaccination and CD4 T cells after COVID-19. Noted treatment: approximately 11-day PBMC culture with coronavirus spike peptide pools or control peptides (ViraFEST assay). An Oncomine TCR Beta short-read assay was used to sequence the DNA from cultured CD4+ T cells. TCRdb redid the calling of the PCR reads with MiXCR, one entry per CDR3 protein. The table lists roughly 16,000 distinct CDR3 sequences, over 55% of them singletons. Antigens of these TCRs are unknown. The sequenced material came from CD4+ T cells from blood, cultured in vitro. These TCRs come from a human donor who had recovered from COVID-19.

The chain combines TRBV7-9 with TRBJ2-3; no clear D. Trimming left V 3 bases short and J 5 bases short, with 12 bases between. Germline V gene sequence: CDR1 SEHNR, CDR2 FQNEAQ (reference sequence). This CDR3 region has 14 residues. The CDR3 DNA reads TGTGCCAGCAGCTTTCCTCTAGGGCAAGATACGCAGTATTTT. Encoded protein: CASSFPLGQDTQYF.

The V gene is TRBV7-2, the J gene TRBJ2-7; D possibly corresponds to TRBD1 (5 bases). In germline, CDR1 is SGHTA, CDR2 FQGNSA. The CDR3 runs to 19 residues. V lost 3 bases and J lost 3, with 27 bases in between. CDR3 DNA: TGTGCCAGCAGCTTTAAAGGCCCCCAAATTGGGGCGAAATACTACGAGCAGTACTTC. It codes for CASSFKGPQIGAKYYEQYF.

This clonotype was observed a handful of times. The CDR3 nucleotides read TGTGCCATCACCCCGGGCCAGGGGGAACCCTACGAGCAGTACTTC. This encodes CAITPGQGEPYEQYF. The chain combines TRBV10-3 with TRBJ2-7; 7 bases are shared with TRBD1. V shed 7 bases and J 2 bases; nucleotides not matched to a gene: 11. CDR1 and CDR2 from the germline V gene are ENHRY and SYGVKD. The CDR3 covers 15 residues.

This clonotype was seen a few times. The rearrangement joins TRBV20-1 to TRBJ1-2, with D unresolved. V was shortened by 7 bases and J by 2 bases, with 11 bases between the two germline ends. This CDR3 region has 12 residues. The germline V gene encodes CDR1 DFQATT and CDR2 SNEGSKA (reference sequence). The CDR3 DNA reads TGCAGTGGCAGACAACAGAACTATGGCTACACCTTC. Amino acid sequence: CSGRQQNYGYTF.

This clonotype was detected only a few times. The V gene is TRBV7-9, the J gene TRBJ2-7, with D perhaps TRBD1 (5 bases). CDR3 length equals 17 residues. Trimming pared 2 bases from V and 2 bases from J, leaving 19 bases between. CDR1 and CDR2 (germline): SEHNR, FQNEAQ (reference sequence). The CDR3 region has the DNA TGTGCCAGCAGCTTAAGGCAGGGTATGGGTACTGCCTACGAGCAGTACTTC. This gives the protein CASSLRQGMGTAYEQYF.

The chain uses TRBV6-5 and TRBJ2-4, with D maybe TRBD1 (6 bases). The CDR3 has 15 amino acids. V was cut by 2 bases and J by 8 bases, with 16 bases left in between. Per the germline V gene, CDR1 is MNHEY and CDR2 is SVGAGI. Here the CDR3 reads CASSYLTGGLHIQYF. CDR3 bases: TGTGCCAGCAGTTACCTGACAGGCGGGTTGCACATTCAGTACTTC.

The chain is built from TRBV28 and TRBJ1-6, with 8 bases that match TRBD1. V dropped 9 bases and J dropped 5; count of bases not matched to a gene: 3. The CDR3 runs 13 residues. CDR1 is MDHEN, CDR2 SYDVKM, per germline. The CDR3 DNA follows: TGTGCCAGTCGACAGGGGAATAATTCACCCCTCCACTTT. It codes for CASRQGNNSPLHF.

This clonotype was counted only a few times. The rearrangement links TRBV20-1 to TRBJ1-4; no firm D call. V lost 6 bases and J lost 7, with 12 bases in between. The CDR3 extends over 12 amino acids. The germline V gene has CDR1 DFQATT and CDR2 SNEGSKA (reference sequence). CDR3 residues: CSAEGGREKLFF. The CDR3 bases are TGCAGTGCCGAAGGAGGCCGTGAAAAACTGTTTTTT.

The chain combines TRBV6-5 with TRBJ2-3, with 13 bases that match TRBD2. Losses at the gene ends were 2 bases for V and 6 bases for J; bases not matched to a gene: 5. Per the germline V gene, CDR1 is MNHEY and CDR2 is SVGAGI. This CDR3 is 16 amino acids long. Here the CDR3 DNA reads TGTGCCAGCAGTTACCAACCGGGACTAGCGGGGGATACGCAGTATTTT. Residues: CASSYQPGLAGDTQYF.

In this sample, this clonotype turned up once. The V gene is TRBV7-8, the J gene TRBJ1-3; D not certain. Germline CDR1 is SGHVS and CDR2 is FQNEAQ. This CDR3 has 13 amino acids. Trimming removed 5 bases at V and 6 bases at J, with 11 bases between. Here the CDR3 reads CASSPTPLNTIYF. As DNA, the CDR3 is TGTGCCAGCAGCCCGACTCCGCTAAACACCATATATTTT.

This sequence joins TRBV19 and TRBJ1-6, with 11 positions matching TRBD1. This CDR3 is 14 amino acids long. Per the germline V gene, CDR1 is LNHDA and CDR2 is SQIVND (reference sequence). The V segment lost 4 bases and the J segment 8 bases; nucleotides outside the gene matches: 1. The CDR3 bases are TGTGCCAGTAGTACGGGACAGGGGGATTCACCCCTCCACTTT. It translates to CASSTGQGDSPLHF.

This chain joins TRBV7-9 and TRBJ2-2, with D perhaps TRBD2 (6 bases). CDR3 length equals 15 residues. Trimming removed 3 bases from V and 4 bases from J, with 12 bases in between. Germline CDR1 is SEHNR and CDR2 is FQNEAQ (reference sequence). The DNA for the CDR3 is TGTGCCAGCAGCTTCGGCGGGGCCCTCACCGGGGAGCTGTTTTTT. Its protein product is CASSFGGALTGELFF.

This clonotype was detected only a few times. The chain recombines TRBV27 with TRBJ2-3, with 9 bases fitting TRBD1. The V segment lost 3 bases and the J segment 6 bases; nucleotides outside the gene matches: 10. CDR3 length: 16 amino acids. Per germline, CDR1 MNHEY and CDR2 SMNVEV (reference sequence). For the CDR3, the DNA is TGTGCCAGCAGTTTTTACCGGGACAGGGCAGTTGATACGCAGTATTTT. It specifies CASSFYRDRAVDTQYF.

The gene calls are TRBV24-1 and TRBJ2-2; 9 positions agree with TRBD2. CDR3 length: 18 residues. Germline CDR1 and CDR2: KGHDR and SFDVKD. V lost 4 bases, J lost 3 bases, and 11 bases stayed unmatched. CDR3 in amino acids: CATSDLRVAGVDTGELFF. CDR3 coding DNA: TGTGCCACCAGTGACCTCAGAGTAGCGGGAGTAGACACCGGGGAGCTGTTTTTT.